The entry below gives a single T cell receptor beta chain sequence along with its context. Its specificity is unknown. Amplification of ligated cDNA took four PCR rounds with SP2 and nested alpha and beta constant primers. Alpha and beta constant region primers primed reverse transcription for blood and skin samples. One entry per CDR3 protein, called by TCRdb with MiXCR from the 5' RACE reads. The sample carries more than 50,000 distinct CDR3 sequences, roughly 7% recorded once. The sample comes from a study of naive and memory T cell subsets. Study findings and constraints: TCR transcript changes with activation or differentiation may affect this RNA method.

A UMI-containing oligonucleotide was joined by 3' ligation to the TCR cDNA template. Cells were not sorted; total RNA input targeted 1 to 1000 ng. With 1 base removed from V and 8 bases from J, the gap between germline ends came to 10 bases. From germline, CDR1 is SGHRS and CDR2 YFSETQ. The CDR3 runs to 14 residues. V usage is TRBV5-1 and J usage is TRBJ1-6, with D possibly being TRBD1 (5 bases). The sequence was collected from a male donor in good health. In DNA, the CDR3 is TGCGCCAGCAGCTTGAGGGGCCGTGATTCACCCCTCCACTTT. Protein product: CASSLRGRDSPLHF.